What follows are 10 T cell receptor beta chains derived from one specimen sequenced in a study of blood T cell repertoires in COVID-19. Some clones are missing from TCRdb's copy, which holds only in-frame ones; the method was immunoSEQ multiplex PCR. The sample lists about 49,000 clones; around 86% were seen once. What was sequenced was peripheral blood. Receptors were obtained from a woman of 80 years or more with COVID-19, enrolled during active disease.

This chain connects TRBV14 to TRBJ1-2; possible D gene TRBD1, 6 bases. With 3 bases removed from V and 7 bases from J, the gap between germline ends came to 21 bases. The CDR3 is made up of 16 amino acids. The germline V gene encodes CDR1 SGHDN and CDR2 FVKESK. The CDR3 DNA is TGTGCCAGCAGCCAGGCGAGGCAGGGGTTGTACGGTGGCTACACCTTC. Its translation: CASSQARQGLYGGYTF.

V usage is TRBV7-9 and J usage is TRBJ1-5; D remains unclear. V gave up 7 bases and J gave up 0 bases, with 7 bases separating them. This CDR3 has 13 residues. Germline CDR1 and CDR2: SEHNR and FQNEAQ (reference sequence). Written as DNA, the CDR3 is TGTGCCAGCAACTTCAATAGCAATCAGCCCCAGCATTTT. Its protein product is CASNFNSNQPQHF. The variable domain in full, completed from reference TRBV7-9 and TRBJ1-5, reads DTGVSQNPRHKITKRGQNVTFRCDPISEHNRLYWYRQTLGQGPEFLTYFQNEAQLEKSRLLSDRFSAERPKGSFSTLEIQRTEQGDSAMYLCASNFNSNQPQHFGDGTRLSIL.

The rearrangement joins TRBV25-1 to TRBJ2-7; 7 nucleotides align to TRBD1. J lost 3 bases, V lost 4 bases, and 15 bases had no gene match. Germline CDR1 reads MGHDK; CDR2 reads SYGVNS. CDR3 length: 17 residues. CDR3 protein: CASSGHAGTATLYEQYF. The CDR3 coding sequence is TGTGCCAGCAGTGGCCACGCCGGGACAGCGACTCTCTACGAGCAGTACTTC.

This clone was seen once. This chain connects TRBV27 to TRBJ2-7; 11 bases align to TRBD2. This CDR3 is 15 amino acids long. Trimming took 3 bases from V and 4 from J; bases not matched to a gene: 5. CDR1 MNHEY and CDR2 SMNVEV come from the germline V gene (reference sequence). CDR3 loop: CASSFGTSGRYEQYF. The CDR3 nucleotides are TGTGCCAGCAGTTTCGGGACTAGCGGCCGTTACGAGCAGTACTTC.

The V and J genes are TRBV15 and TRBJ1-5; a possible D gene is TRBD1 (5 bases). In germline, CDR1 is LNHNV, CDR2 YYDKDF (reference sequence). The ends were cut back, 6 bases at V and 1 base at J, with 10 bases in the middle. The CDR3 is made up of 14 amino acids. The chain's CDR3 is CATSGHRSNQPQHF. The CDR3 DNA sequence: TGTGCCACCAGTGGACACAGAAGCAATCAGCCCCAGCATTTT. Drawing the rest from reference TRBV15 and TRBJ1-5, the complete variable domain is DAMVIQNPRYQVTQFGKPVTLSCSQTLNHNVMYWYQQKSSQAPKLLFHYYDKDFNNEADTPDNFQSRRPNTSFCFLDIRSPGLGDTAMYLCATSGHRSNQPQHFGDGTRLSIL.

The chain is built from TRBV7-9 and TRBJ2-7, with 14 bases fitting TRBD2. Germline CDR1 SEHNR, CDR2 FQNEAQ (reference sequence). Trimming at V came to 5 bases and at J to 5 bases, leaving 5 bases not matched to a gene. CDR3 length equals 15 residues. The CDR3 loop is CASSPEGLAGDEQYF. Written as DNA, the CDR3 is TGTGCCAGCAGCCCCGAGGGACTAGCGGGAGACGAGCAGTACTTC.

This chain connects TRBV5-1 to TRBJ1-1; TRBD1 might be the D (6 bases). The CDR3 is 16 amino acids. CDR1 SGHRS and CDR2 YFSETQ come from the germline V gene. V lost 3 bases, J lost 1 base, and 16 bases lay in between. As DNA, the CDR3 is TGCGCCAGCAGCTCTCAATCCCGGGGGGCGAACACTGAAGCTTTCTTT. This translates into CASSSQSRGANTEAFF. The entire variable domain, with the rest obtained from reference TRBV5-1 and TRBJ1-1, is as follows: KAGVTQTPRYLIKTRGQQVTLSCSPISGHRSVSWYQQTPGQGLQFLFEYFSETQRNKGNFPGRFSGRQFSNSRSEMNVSTLELGDSALYLCASSSQSRGANTEAFFGQGTRLTVV.

The CDR3 loop is CASRLQGNTEAFF. Here the CDR3 DNA reads TGTGCCAGCAGGTTACAGGGGAACACTGAAGCTTTCTTT. The chain has TRBV7-9 and TRBJ1-1; the D gene is possibly TRBD1 (6 bases). Germline V gives CDR1 SEHNR, CDR2 FQNEAQ (reference sequence). The CDR3 covers 13 residues. Trimming took 6 bases from V and 1 from J, leaving 9 bases between them.

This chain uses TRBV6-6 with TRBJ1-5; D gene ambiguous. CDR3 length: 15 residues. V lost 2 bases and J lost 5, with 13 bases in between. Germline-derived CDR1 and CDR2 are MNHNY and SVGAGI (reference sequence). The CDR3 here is CASSYPVARDQPQHF. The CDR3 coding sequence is TGTGCCAGCAGTTACCCGGTAGCCAGAGATCAGCCCCAGCATTTT.

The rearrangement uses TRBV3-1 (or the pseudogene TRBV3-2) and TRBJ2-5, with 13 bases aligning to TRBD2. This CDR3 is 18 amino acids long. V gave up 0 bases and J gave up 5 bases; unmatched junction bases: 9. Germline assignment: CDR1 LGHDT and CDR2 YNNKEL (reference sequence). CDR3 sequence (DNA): TGTGCCAGCAGCCAAGATCGCACTAGCGGGGGGGCCCGCGAGACCCAGTACTTC. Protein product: CASSQDRTSGGARETQYF.